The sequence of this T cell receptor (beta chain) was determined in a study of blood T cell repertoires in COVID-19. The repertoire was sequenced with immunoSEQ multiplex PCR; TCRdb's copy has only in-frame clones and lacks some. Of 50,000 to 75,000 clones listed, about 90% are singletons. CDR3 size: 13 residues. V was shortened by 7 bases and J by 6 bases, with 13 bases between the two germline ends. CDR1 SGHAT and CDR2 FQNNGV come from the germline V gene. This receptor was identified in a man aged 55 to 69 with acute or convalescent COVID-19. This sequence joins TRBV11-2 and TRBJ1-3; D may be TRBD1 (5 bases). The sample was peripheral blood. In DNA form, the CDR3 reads TGTGCCAGCACATCAGGGCCGGCAAACACCATATATTTT. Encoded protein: CASTSGPANTIYF.